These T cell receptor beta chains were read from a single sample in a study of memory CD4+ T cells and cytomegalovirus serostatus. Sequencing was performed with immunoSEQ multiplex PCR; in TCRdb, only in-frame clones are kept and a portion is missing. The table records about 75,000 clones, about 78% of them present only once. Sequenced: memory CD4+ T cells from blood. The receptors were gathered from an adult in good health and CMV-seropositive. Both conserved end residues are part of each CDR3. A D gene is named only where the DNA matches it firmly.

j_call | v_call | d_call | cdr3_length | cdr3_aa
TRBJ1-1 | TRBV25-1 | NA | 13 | CASIGAGGAEAFF
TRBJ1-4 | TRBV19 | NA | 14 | CASNMRDGYEKLFF
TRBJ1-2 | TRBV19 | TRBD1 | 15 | CASSIGDRGRYGYTF
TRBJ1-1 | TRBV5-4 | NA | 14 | CASSLLNVLTEAFF
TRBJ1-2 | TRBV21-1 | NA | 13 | CASTFGGAYGYTF
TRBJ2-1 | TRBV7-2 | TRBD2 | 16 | CASSSRTSAIYNEQFF
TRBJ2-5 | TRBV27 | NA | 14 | CASYPVGTKETQYF
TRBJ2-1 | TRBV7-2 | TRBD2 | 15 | CASSFSGGAYYEQFF
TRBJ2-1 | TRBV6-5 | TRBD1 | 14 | CASSYQGDYNEQFF
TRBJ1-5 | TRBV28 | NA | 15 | CASSKLDSWNQPQHF
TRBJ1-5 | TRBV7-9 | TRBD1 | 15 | CASTADRSGNQPQHF
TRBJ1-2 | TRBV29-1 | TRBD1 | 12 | CSVAGTGYGYTF
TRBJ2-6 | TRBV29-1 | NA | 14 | CSVAGGTGANVLTF
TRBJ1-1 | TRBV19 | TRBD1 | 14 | CASRQTGLNTEAFF
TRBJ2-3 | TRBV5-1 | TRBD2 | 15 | CASSLVAGSTDTQYF
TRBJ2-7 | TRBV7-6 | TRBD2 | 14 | CASSWTSNSYEQYF
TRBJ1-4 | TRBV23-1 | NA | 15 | CASSQSRRKGEKLFF
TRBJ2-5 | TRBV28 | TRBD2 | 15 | CASSDGTSSWETQYF
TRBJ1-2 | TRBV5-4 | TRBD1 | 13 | CASRRGQGYGYTF
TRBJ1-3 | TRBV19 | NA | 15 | CASRSDSGSGNTIYF
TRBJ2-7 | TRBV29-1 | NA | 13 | CSVAGTGSYEQYF
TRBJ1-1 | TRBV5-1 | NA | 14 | CASMWGLRNTEAFF